This T cell receptor (beta chain) comes out of a study of blood T cell repertoires in COVID-19. Overall study context: Samples taken during acute and convalescent COVID-19 were collected in the United States, Italy and Spain. T cells, B-cell-depleted T cells, or PBMCs provided the cDNA or gDNA that served as material.

Deletions cut 2 bases from V and 11 bases from J, with 10 bases between. The CDR3 has 11 residues. Germline CDR1 SGHDT, CDR2 YYEEEE. As originally analysed: Estimated nucleated cell counts came from reference gene primer amplification. Libraries were prepared by immunoSEQ multiplex PCR; TCRdb keeps only in-frame clonotypes and omits some of them. For V, J and clone size, that table is used; D and trimming come from the DNA. Of approximately 180,000 clones listed, 87% are singletons. The sample consisted of peripheral blood. The clonotype comes from a woman between 45 and 60 years old with acute or convalescent COVID-19. The gene calls are TRBV5-6 and TRBJ1-2, with D possibly matching TRBD1 (5 bases). The CDR3 nucleotides are TGTGCCAGCAGCTTCCGGGGGGATTACACCTTC. Translating it yields CASSFRGDYTF.